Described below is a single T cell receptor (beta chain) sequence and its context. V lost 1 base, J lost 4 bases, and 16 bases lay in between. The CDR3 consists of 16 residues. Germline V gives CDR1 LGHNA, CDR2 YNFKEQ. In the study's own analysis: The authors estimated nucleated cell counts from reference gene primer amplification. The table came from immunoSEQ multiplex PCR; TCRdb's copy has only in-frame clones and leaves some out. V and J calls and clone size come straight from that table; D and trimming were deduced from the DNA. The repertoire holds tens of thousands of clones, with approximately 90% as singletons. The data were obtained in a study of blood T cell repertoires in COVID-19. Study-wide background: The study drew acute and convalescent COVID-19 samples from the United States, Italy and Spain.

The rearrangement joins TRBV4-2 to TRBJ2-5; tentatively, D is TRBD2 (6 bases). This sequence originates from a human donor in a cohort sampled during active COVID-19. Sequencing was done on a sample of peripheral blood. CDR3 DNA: TGTGCCAGCAGCCAAGGAGGGCTAGCGTCGCTAGAGACCCAGTACTTC. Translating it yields CASSQGGLASLETQYF.